This T cell receptor beta chain was identified during a study of blood T cell repertoires in COVID-19. Looked up from germline, CDR1 is SGHTA and CDR2 is FQGTGA. The CDR3 length is 16 residues. The V gene end was trimmed by 2 bases and the J gene end by 5 bases; junction bases not matched to a gene: 3. Clones were read by immunoSEQ multiplex PCR, and TCRdb kept only the in-frame ones, dropping some. This repertoire shows about 150,000 clones, about 80% found once; its top ten account for about 3%. The V gene is TRBV7-3, the J gene TRBJ2-2; TRBD1 aligns across 12 bases. This TCR was recovered from a woman of 80 years or more with acute or convalescent COVID-19. The sequencing sample was made of peripheral blood. This CDR3 is CASSLVGQGATGELFF. CDR3 in DNA: TGTGCCAGCAGCTTAGTGGGACAGGGGGCGACCGGGGAGCTGTTTTTT. Based on the CDR3 plus reference TRBV7-3 and TRBJ2-2, the full variable domain is GAGVSQTPSNKVTEKGKYVELRCDPISGHTALYWYRQSLGQGPEFLIYFQGTGAADDSGLPNDRFFAVRPEGSVSTLKIQRTERGDSAVYLCASSLVGQGATGELFFGEGSRLTVL.